This entry is about one TCR beta chain. The antigen is undetermined. It was with 60 Vbeta and 13 Jbeta primers that the PCR ran. Assay used: immunoSEQ multiplex PCR; TCRdb lists only in-frame clones, some missing. The sample yields around 93,000 clones, approximately 64% seen once. The data are from a study of cytomegalovirus exposure and HLA in healthy donors. General study points: The study listed approximately 170 cytomegalovirus-associated TCR beta chains.

The material sequenced was PBMCs. The clonotype originates from a boy younger than 18 in good health and CMV-seropositive.

CDR3 loop: CASSEEGGSNSPLHF. CDR3 in DNA: TGTGCCAGCAGTGAGGAAGGGGGCAGTAATTCACCCCTCCACTTT. The chain is built from TRBV6-1 and TRBJ1-6, with 7 bases that match TRBD1. V trimming: 3 bases; J trimming: 6 bases; junction bases outside the gene matches: 5. CDR3 length: 15 amino acids. The V gene's germline CDR1 is MNHNS and CDR2 SASEGT.